The 15 T cell receptor beta chains listed next were all sequenced from one sample in a study of blood T cell repertoires in COVID-19. The assay was immunoSEQ multiplex PCR, and TCRdb's table has in-frame clones only and misses some. The top ten clones hold under 3.5% of a sample with 200,000 to 250,000 clones, around 82% of them seen once. The sequenced sample was peripheral blood. The source is a man over 45 with active or convalescent COVID-19.

The chain is built from TRBV7-9 and TRBJ2-1; maybe TRBD2 (5 bases). Trimming stripped 0 bases from V and 7 bases from J, with 22 bases between. CDR3 length: 18 residues. Germline V gene data show CDR1 as SEHNR and CDR2 as FQNEAQ (reference sequence). CDR3 protein: CASSLAPSPSPGRNEQFF. CDR3 DNA sequence: TGTGCCAGCAGCTTAGCGCCCTCCCCCTCTCCGGGAAGAAATGAGCAGTTCTTC. Variable domain in full (rest from reference TRBV7-9 and TRBJ2-1): DTGVSQNPRHKITKRGQNVTFRCDPISEHNRLYWYRQTLGQGPEFLTYFQNEAQLEKSRLLSDRFSAERPKGSFSTLEIQRTEQGDSAMYLCASSLAPSPSPGRNEQFFGPGTRLTVL.

The CDR3 nucleotides are TGTGCCAGCAGCCTCGGGTGGGAGACCCAGTACTTC. It is translated as CASSLGWETQYF. This chain joins TRBV6-2 or TRBV6-3 and TRBJ2-5; D unresolved. Deletions cut 6 bases from V and 5 bases from J, with 10 bases between. Germline V gene sequence: CDR1 MNHEY, CDR2 SVGEGT. CDR3 size: 12 residues.

V usage is TRBV10-3 and J usage is TRBJ1-1; D is possibly TRBD1 (5 bases). CDR3 length equals 17 residues. Germline-derived CDR1 and CDR2 are ENHRY and SYGVKD. V lost 0 bases and J 2 bases, leaving 16 bases between the germline ends. CDR3 bases: TGTGCCATCAGTGAGTCGGGGGGGGTAGGGCAAAACACTGAAGCTTTCTTT. The encoded protein is CAISESGGVGQNTEAFF.

The chain is built from TRBV27 and TRBJ2-7; 12 bases match TRBD2. V was pared by 1 base and J by 5 bases, with 6 bases of the junction left unmatched. The V gene's germline CDR1 is MNHEY and CDR2 SMNVEV (reference sequence). This CDR3 spans 16 amino acids. This chain's CDR3 is CASSLLRLAGEHEQYF. The CDR3 coding sequence is TGTGCCAGCAGTTTATTGAGACTAGCGGGAGAACACGAGCAGTACTTC.

The chain carries TRBV2 and TRBJ2-7; possibly TRBD2 for D (6 bases). V lost 1 base and J 2 bases, leaving 12 bases between the germline ends. This CDR3 spans 15 amino acids. Germline loops: CDR1 SNHLY, CDR2 FYNNEI. CDR3: CASSEGGGRTYEQYF. The CDR3 nucleotides are TGTGCCAGCAGTGAAGGCGGAGGGCGGACCTACGAGCAGTACTTC.

This rearrangement joins TRBV27 to TRBJ1-6; 7 bases agree with TRBD1. V gave up 5 bases and J gave up 9 bases; unmatched junction bases: 16. CDR3 length equals 17 residues. Germline CDR1 MNHEY, CDR2 SMNVEV (reference sequence). CDR3 DNA sequence: TGTGCCAGCAGTCAAAAAAGACAGGGCCCATCGGCTTCACCCCTCCACTTT. Its translation is CASSQKRQGPSASPLHF.

V and J are TRBV14 and TRBJ1-6; 9 nucleotides align to TRBD1. Germline values: CDR1 SGHDN, CDR2 FVKESK. Trimming took 2 bases from V and 7 from J; bases not matched to a gene: 6. This CDR3 contains 16 residues. CDR3 in amino acids: CASSQFGQGWNSPLHF. The CDR3 DNA is TGTGCCAGCAGCCAATTTGGACAGGGGTGGAATTCACCCCTCCACTTT.

Only one count was recorded for this clone. DNA of the CDR3: TGTGCCTGGAGTGTACATAGGAGCACTGAAGCTTTCTTT. Encoded protein: CAWSVHRSTEAFF. The chain carries TRBV30 and TRBJ1-1; D unclear. V was pared by 0 bases and J by 4 bases, with 9 bases between. The germline CDR1 and CDR2 sequences are GTSNPN and SVGIG (reference sequence). CDR3 length: 13 residues. The whole variable domain, filled in from reference TRBV30 and TRBJ1-1, reads SQTIHQWPATLVQPVGSPLSLECTVEGTSNPNLYWYRQAAGRGLQLLFYSVGIGQISSEVPQNLSASRPQDRQFILSSKKLLLSDSGFYLCAWSVHRSTEAFFGQGTRLTVV.

V usage is TRBV6-5 and J usage is TRBJ2-7; 8 positions agree with TRBD1. Germline assignment: CDR1 MNHEY and CDR2 SVGAGI. The CDR3 sequence is 13 residues long. The V gene end was trimmed by 5 bases and the J gene end by 4 bases; junction bases not matched to a gene: 4. The CDR3 DNA reads TGTGCCAGCAGTCGGGACAGGATGTACGAGCAGTACTTC. Its protein product is CASSRDRMYEQYF.

This clone was counted once. The chain carries TRBV9 and TRBJ2-2; D may be TRBD2 (6 bases). CDR1 is SGDLS and CDR2 is YYNGEE in the germline V gene. Trimming took off 0 bases at V and 7 bases at J, with 10 bases between the two ends. This CDR3 comprises 14 residues. CDR3 protein: CASSVAGGIGELFF. CDR3 DNA sequence: TGTGCCAGCAGCGTAGCCGGGGGTATCGGGGAGCTGTTTTTT.

This chain connects TRBV2 to TRBJ1-4, with 7 bases lining up with TRBD1. The CDR3 consists of 15 residues. V was pared by 5 bases and J by 12 bases, with 15 bases of the junction left unmatched. Germline values: CDR1 SNHLY, CDR2 FYNNEI. CDR3 region: CASSSHRGNGMELFF. As DNA, the CDR3 is TGTGCCAGCAGTTCTCACAGGGGTAACGGGATGGAACTGTTTTTT.

V gene TRBV5-1 combines with J gene TRBJ1-2; tentative D call: TRBD1 (5 bases). The CDR3 loop spans 16 amino acids. Trimming shortened V by 1 base and J by 2 bases, and 15 bases separated the two germline ends. Germline-derived CDR1 and CDR2 are SGHRS and YFSETQ. In DNA form, the CDR3 reads TGCGCCAGCAGCTTGAGTCCGGACACCCAGAACTATGGCTACACCTTC. Its translation: CASSLSPDTQNYGYTF.

This chain connects TRBV7-9 to TRBJ2-7, with D uncertain. The V gene lost 2 bases and the J gene lost 2 bases, with 7 bases spanning the gap. The germline V gene has CDR1 SEHNR and CDR2 FQNEAQ (reference sequence). The CDR3 consists of 13 residues. The CDR3 region has the DNA TGTGCCAGCAGCTTACAGGTCACCTACGAGCAGTACTTC. It encodes CASSLQVTYEQYF.

The V call is TRBV19, the J call TRBJ1-1; D possibly corresponds to TRBD1 (5 bases). This CDR3 has 13 residues. Trimming left V 4 bases short and J 8 bases short, with 14 bases between. The germline V gene has CDR1 LNHDA and CDR2 SQIVND (reference sequence). CDR3 sequence reads: CASSSPGLGEAFF. The CDR3 DNA reads TGTGCCAGTAGTAGTCCAGGGTTAGGAGAAGCTTTCTTT.

This rearrangement joins TRBV28 to TRBJ1-6; 7 bases agree with TRBD1. The V segment lost 6 bases and the J segment 10 bases; nucleotides outside the gene matches: 9. Per the germline V gene, CDR1 is MDHEN and CDR2 is SYDVKM. The CDR3 contains 14 residues. The CDR3 DNA reads as TGTGCCAGCAGCCGAGGGGGCGGGGGGTCACCCCTCCACTTT. It codes for CASSRGGGGSPLHF. Based on the CDR3 plus reference TRBV28 and TRBJ1-6, the full variable domain is DVKVTQSSRYLVKRTGEKVFLECVQDMDHENMFWYRQDPGLGLRLIYFSYDVKMKEKGDIPEGYSVSREKKERFSLILESASTNQTSMYLCASSRGGGGSPLHFGNGTRLTVT.